The sequence of this T cell receptor beta chain was determined in a study of type 1 and type 2 diabetes patients. Study details: The cohort mixed type 1 diabetes, type 2 diabetes and nondiabetic donors.

Amplification started from genomic DNA. Amplification of the beta chain CDR3 used 30 forward and 13 reverse multiplex primers. TCRdb re-analysed the multiplex PCR reads in MiXCR, keeping a single row per CDR3 protein. Of more than 250,000 distinct CDR3 sequences listed, roughly 50% are singletons. Between the trimmed V and J ends, which lost 3 bases and 1 base, there was a span of 10 bases. Germline CDR1 and CDR2: SGHRS and YFSETQ. The CDR3 runs 14 residues. This clonotype was observed a handful of times. This chain joins TRBV5-1 and TRBJ1-1, with no clear D. What was sequenced was peripheral blood mononuclear cells (PBMCs). The origin of this receptor is a man between 18 and 35 years old with type 2 diabetes. For the CDR3, the DNA is TGCGCCAGCAGCTCGACCTCACCGAACACTGAAGCTTTCTTT. Translating gives CASSSTSPNTEAFF.